This is a list of T cell receptor beta chains from one sample in a study of cytomegalovirus exposure and HLA in healthy donors. The assay was immunoSEQ multiplex PCR, and TCRdb's table has in-frame clones only and misses some. This sample has about 180,000 clones, with around four fifths found just once. The source material was PBMCs. All receptors derive from a boy aged 2-9 years in good health and CMV-seronegative. Both conserved end residues are part of each CDR3. The D gene is left open where the match is weak. Part of the rows lack a size; the others show once, few, many or a class for expanded clones.

TRBV5-1,TRBJ1-2,TRBD1,.,CASSLTGQGPYNYGYTF,TGCGCCAGCAGCTTGACCGGACAGGGGCCATACAACTATGGCTACACCTTC
TRBV2,TRBJ1-6,TRBD1,.,CASGSLTGAVSPLHF,TGTGCCAGCGGGTCCTTGACAGGGGCGGTCTCACCCCTCCACTTT
TRBV7-8,TRBJ2-7,TRBD1,.,CASSSRDRGRIDHEQYF,TGTGCCAGCAGCTCCCGGGACAGGGGGCGCATCGACCACGAGCAGTACTTC
TRBV4-3,TRBJ2-5,TRBD1,.,CASSPQGRTGGAQETQYF,TGCGCCAGCAGCCCACAGGGAAGGACAGGTGGGGCACAAGAGACCCAGTACTTC
TRBV11-3,TRBJ2-2,.,once,CASGNRNTGELFF,TGTGCCAGCGGCAACAGGAACACCGGGGAGCTGTTTTTT
TRBV6-5,TRBJ2-1,TRBD2,.,CASSAGGGAWNEQFF,TGTGCCAGCAGTGCCGGCGGGGGGGCCTGGAATGAGCAGTTCTTC
TRBV30,TRBJ2-7,TRBD1,.,CAWSVRQGFREQYF,TGTGCCTGGAGTGTACGACAGGGTTTTCGCGAGCAGTACTTC
TRBV5-4,TRBJ2-6,.,.,CASSLAVSGANVLTF,TGTGCCAGCAGCTTGGCCGTATCTGGGGCCAACGTCCTGACTTTC
TRBV7-2,TRBJ1-2,.,.,CASSLMGSGYTF,TGTGCCAGCAGCTTAATGGGGAGTGGCTACACCTTC
TRBV30,TRBJ2-2,TRBD2,.,CAWSVLAGGPNTGELFF,TGTGCCTGGAGTGTACTAGCGGGAGGACCGAACACCGGGGAGCTGTTTTTT
TRBV6-5,TRBJ1-1,.,.,CASSYGVGAEAFF,TGTGCCAGCAGTTACGGGGTAGGGGCGGAAGCTTTCTTT
TRBV7-9,TRBJ1-5,TRBD1,.,CASSLNTQGGNQPQHF,TGTGCCAGCAGCTTAAATACCCAGGGGGGCAATCAGCCCCAGCATTTT
TRBV25-1,TRBJ2-7,.,.,CASSEAGQSTYEQYF,TGTGCCAGCAGTGAGGCGGGACAGTCGACCTACGAGCAGTACTTC
TRBV9,TRBJ2-1,TRBD2,few,CASSVGNSGGLWGEQFF,TGTGCCAGCAGCGTCGGGAATAGCGGGGGATTATGGGGTGAGCAGTTCTTC
TRBV9,TRBJ2-5,TRBD1,.,CASSFRQGGVETQYF,TGTGCCAGCAGCTTCCGACAGGGTGGGGTGGAGACCCAGTACTTC
TRBV6-6,TRBJ2-1,TRBD2,.,CVSRLSGRAPLDEQFF,TGTGTCAGCAGACTTAGCGGGAGGGCCCCTCTGGATGAGCAGTTCTTC
TRBV5-1,TRBJ2-2,TRBD1,few,CASSLETGGHGELFF,TGCGCCAGCAGCTTGGAGACAGGGGGCCACGGGGAGCTGTTTTTT
TRBV7-3,TRBJ2-1,TRBD2,few,CASSLRTSGSRDEQFF,TGTGCCAGCAGCTTAAGGACTAGCGGGAGTCGGGATGAGCAGTTCTTC
TRBV4-2,TRBJ2-1,TRBD2,few,CASSQGTSGTSYNEQFF,TGTGCCAGCAGCCAAGGGACTAGCGGGACTTCCTACAATGAGCAGTTCTTC
TRBV6-1,TRBJ1-1,.,.,CASRQTLNTEAFF,TGTGCCAGCAGACAGACCCTGAACACTGAAGCTTTCTTT
TRBV15,TRBJ2-7,.,few,CATSSLRAGVAKPHSYEQYF,TGTGCCACCAGCAGCCTCCGTGCTGGAGTAGCGAAGCCCCACTCCTACGAGCAGTACTTC
TRBV29-1,TRBJ2-3,.,few,CSVGTDTDTQYF,TGCAGCGTTGGGACAGACACAGATACGCAGTATTTT
TRBV10-2,TRBJ2-3,TRBD1,.,CASTYGTGVGINTQYF,TGCGCCAGCACCTATGGGACAGGGGTGGGGATTAATACGCAGTATTTT
TRBV10-1,TRBJ2-1,TRBD2,.,CASNPGTSGGNEQFF,TGCGCCAGTAATCCCGGGACTAGCGGGGGTAATGAGCAGTTCTTC
TRBV7-9,TRBJ2-1,.,.,CAIWKGGYSSYNEQFF,TGTGCCATATGGAAGGGGGGGTACAGCTCCTACAATGAGCAGTTCTTC
TRBV5-1,TRBJ2-3,TRBD2,.,CASSSGTSGGNAQYF,TGCGCCAGCAGCAGCGGGACTAGCGGGGGAAATGCGCAGTATTTT
TRBV5-1,TRBJ2-7,TRBD1,.,CASSLTGTGREQYF,TGCGCCAGCAGCTTGACAGGGACAGGGCGCGAGCAGTACTTC
TRBV7-9,TRBJ2-1,.,few,CASSLGPSSSYNEQFF,TGTGCCAGCAGCTTAGGTCCGTCTTCTTCCTACAATGAGCAGTTCTTC
TRBV5-4,TRBJ2-3,TRBD2,.,CASSLTPGLAATDTQYF,TGTGCCAGCAGCTTAACGCCGGGACTAGCGGCCACAGATACGCAGTATTTT
TRBV4-3,TRBJ2-7,.,.,CASSPSFRRALFEQYF,TGCGCCAGCAGCCCGTCCTTTCGCAGGGCATTATTCGAGCAGTACTTC
TRBV28,TRBJ2-2,TRBD2,once,CASSPSGLAGVRGELFF,TGTGCCAGCAGCCCTTCCGGACTAGCGGGAGTGAGGGGGGAGCTGTTTTTT
TRBV30,TRBJ1-3,.,.,CAWSVLVSGNTIYF,TGTGCCTGGAGTGTACTTGTCTCTGGAAACACCATATATTTT
TRBV5-4,TRBJ2-5,.,.,CASSLKSRGETQYF,TGTGCCAGCAGCTTGAAAAGCAGGGGAGAGACCCAGTACTTC
TRBV5-1,TRBJ2-1,TRBD2,.,CASSLAWRENYNEQFF,TGCGCCAGCAGCCTCGCCTGGCGGGAGAACTACAATGAGCAGTTCTTC
TRBV9,TRBJ2-3,.,.,CASSARGLRADTQYF,TGTGCCAGCAGCGCCAGGGGATTGCGGGCAGATACGCAGTATTTT
TRBV11-2,TRBJ1-1,TRBD1,once,CASSFGTGGFAEAFF,TGTGCCAGCAGCTTCGGGACAGGGGGCTTCGCTGAAGCTTTCTTT